Sequencing of this T cell receptor beta chain was carried out in a study of OX40 agonist ivuxolimab in advanced cancers. Turning to the study itself: Partial responses were recorded for three patients, including one with hepatocellular carcinoma and two with cutaneous melanoma. Study observations and caveats: At 0.1 to 3.0 mg/kg, CD4+ and CD8+ blood T cells expanded clonally by week 6. Expanded clones were, on average, more numerous among CD8+ T cells than CD4+.

Germline V gene sequence: CDR1 KGHSH, CDR2 LQKENI. There are 20 residues in the CDR3. The V and J ends lost 1 base and 1 base respectively, with 25 bases between them. Blood sampling was done at baseline, cycle 4 day 1, and cycle 7 day 1. TCRdb's copy holds only in-frame clones and misses some; the assay was immunoSEQ multiplex PCR. The table lists about 84,000 clones, approximately 85% of them singletons. Of note for this clone: As yet, its antigen is unknown.

This TCR came from an adult with an advanced solid tumor such as melanoma, head and neck, liver or kidney cancer. V is TRBV18 and J is TRBJ1-2, with D unresolved. Sequencing used CD4+ or CD8+ T cells sorted from blood, obtained in a trial of the OX40 agonist ivuxolimab. The CDR3: CASSPQATSLEIRFNYGYTF. The DNA for the CDR3 is TGTGCCAGCTCACCACAAGCTACGAGCCTCGAGATAAGGTTTAACTATGGCTACACCTTC.